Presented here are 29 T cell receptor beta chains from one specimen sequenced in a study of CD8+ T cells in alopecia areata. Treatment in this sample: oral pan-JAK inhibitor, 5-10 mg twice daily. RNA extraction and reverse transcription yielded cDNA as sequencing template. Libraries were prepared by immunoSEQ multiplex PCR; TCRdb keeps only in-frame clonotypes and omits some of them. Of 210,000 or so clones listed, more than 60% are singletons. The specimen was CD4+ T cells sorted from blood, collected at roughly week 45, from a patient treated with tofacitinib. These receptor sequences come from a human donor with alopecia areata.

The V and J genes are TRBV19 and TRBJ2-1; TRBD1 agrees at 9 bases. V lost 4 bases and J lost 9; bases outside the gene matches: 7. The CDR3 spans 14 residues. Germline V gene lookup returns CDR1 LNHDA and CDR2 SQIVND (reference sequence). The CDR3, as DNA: TGTGCCAGTAGTAGGGACAGGGATGGCAGTGAGCAGTTCTTC. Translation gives CASSRDRDGSEQFF.

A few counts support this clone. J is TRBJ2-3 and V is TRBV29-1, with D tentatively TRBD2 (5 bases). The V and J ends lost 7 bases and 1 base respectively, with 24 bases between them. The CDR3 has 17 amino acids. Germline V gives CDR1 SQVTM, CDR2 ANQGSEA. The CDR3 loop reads CSAAVIFRGTGTDTQYF. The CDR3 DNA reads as TGCAGCGCCGCCGTAATTTTCCGGGGAACTGGCACAGATACGCAGTATTTT.

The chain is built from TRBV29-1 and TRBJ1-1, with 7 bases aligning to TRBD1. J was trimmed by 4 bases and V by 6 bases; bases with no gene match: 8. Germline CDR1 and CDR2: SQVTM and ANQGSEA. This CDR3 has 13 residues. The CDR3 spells CSVTRQGGTEAFF. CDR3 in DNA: TGCAGCGTAACACGACAGGGAGGCACTGAAGCTTTCTTT.

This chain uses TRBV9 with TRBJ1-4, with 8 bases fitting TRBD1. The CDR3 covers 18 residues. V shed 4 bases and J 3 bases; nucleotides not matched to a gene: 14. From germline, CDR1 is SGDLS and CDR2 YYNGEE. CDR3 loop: CASSTTTGESRANEKLFF. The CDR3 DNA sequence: TGTGCCAGCAGCACAACGACAGGGGAGTCGCGGGCTAATGAAAAACTGTTTTTT.

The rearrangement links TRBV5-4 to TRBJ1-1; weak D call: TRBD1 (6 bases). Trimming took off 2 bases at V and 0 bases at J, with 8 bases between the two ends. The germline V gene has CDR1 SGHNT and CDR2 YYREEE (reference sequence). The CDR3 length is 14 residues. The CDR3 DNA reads TGTGCCAGCAGCTTACAGGGAATGAACACTGAAGCTTTCTTT. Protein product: CASSLQGMNTEAFF.

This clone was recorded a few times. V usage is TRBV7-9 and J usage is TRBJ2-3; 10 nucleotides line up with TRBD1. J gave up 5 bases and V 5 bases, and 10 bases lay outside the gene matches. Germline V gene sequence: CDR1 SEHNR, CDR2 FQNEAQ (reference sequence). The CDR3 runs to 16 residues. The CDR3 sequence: CASSTWDRGEGDTQYF. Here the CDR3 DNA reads TGTGCCAGCAGCACCTGGGACAGGGGAGAGGGAGATACGCAGTATTTT.

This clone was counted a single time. CDR3 protein: CASSQDTGLSYEQYF. The DNA for the CDR3 is TGCGCCAGCAGCCAGGACACGGGGCTGAGCTACGAGCAGTACTTC. The chain recombines TRBV4-3 with TRBJ2-7; possibly TRBD1 or TRBD2 for D (5 bases each). V lost 3 bases and J lost 3, with 15 bases in between. The CDR3 spans 15 residues. Germline V gene data show CDR1 as LGHNA and CDR2 as YSLEER.

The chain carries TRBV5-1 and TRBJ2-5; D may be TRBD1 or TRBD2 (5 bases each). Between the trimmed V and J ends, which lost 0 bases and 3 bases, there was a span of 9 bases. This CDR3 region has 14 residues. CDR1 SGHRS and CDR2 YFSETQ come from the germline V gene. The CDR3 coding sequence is TGCGCCAGCAGCTTGGCCGGGGCAGAAGAGACCCAGTACTTC. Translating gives CASSLAGAEETQYF.

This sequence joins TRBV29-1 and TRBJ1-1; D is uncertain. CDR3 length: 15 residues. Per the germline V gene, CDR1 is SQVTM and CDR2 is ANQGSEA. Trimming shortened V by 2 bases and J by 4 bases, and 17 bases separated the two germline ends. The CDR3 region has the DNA TGCAGCGTTGAAAATCCAGCTAGAGTAGGCACTGAAGCTTTCTTT. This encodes CSVENPARVGTEAFF. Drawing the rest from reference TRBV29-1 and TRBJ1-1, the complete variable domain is SAVISQKPSRDICQRGTSLTIQCQVDSQVTMMFWYRQQPGQSLTLIATANQGSEATYESGFVIDKFPISRPNLTFSTLTVSNMSPEDSSIYLCSVENPARVGTEAFFGQGTRLTVV.

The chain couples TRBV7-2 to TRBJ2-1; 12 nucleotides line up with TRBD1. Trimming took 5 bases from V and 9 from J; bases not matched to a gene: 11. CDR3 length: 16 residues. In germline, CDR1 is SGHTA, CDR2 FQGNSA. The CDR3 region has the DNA TGTGCCAGCAGCCCCCGGGACAGGGGGCGAGGGGGTGAGCAGTTCTTC. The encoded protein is CASSPRDRGRGGEQFF.

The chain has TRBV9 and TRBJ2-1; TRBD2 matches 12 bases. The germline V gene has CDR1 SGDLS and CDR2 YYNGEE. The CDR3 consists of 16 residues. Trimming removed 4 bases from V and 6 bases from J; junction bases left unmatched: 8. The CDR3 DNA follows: TGTGCCAGCAGCATCCGGACTAGCGGGGACCGCAATGAGCAGTTCTTC. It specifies CASSIRTSGDRNEQFF. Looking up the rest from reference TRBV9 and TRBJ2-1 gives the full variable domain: DSGVTQTPKHLITATGQRVTLRCSPRSGDLSVYWYQQSLDQGLQFLIQYYNGEERAKGNILERFSAQQFPDLHSELNLSSLELGDSALYFCASSIRTSGDRNEQFFGPGTRLTVL.

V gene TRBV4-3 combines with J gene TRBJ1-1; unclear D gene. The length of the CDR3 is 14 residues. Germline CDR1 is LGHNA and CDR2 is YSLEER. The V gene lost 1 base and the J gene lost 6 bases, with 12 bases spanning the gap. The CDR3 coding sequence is TGCGCCAGCAGCCAAGTCTCTAGTAGGGCTGAAGCTTTCTTT. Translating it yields CASSQVSSRAEAFF.

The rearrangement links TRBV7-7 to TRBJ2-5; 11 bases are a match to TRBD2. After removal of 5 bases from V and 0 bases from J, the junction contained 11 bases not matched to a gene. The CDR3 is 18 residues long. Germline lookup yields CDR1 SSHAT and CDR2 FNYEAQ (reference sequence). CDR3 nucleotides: TGTGCCAGCAGCCAAGGAACTAGCGGGGGTCGGTACCAAGAGACCCAGTACTTC. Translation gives CASSQGTSGGRYQETQYF.

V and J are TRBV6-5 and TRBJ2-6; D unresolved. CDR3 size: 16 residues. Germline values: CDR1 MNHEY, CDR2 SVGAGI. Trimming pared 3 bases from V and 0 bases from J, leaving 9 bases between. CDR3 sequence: CASSYNGISGANVLTF. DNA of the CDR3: TGTGCCAGCAGTTATAACGGAATCTCTGGGGCCAACGTCCTGACTTTC.

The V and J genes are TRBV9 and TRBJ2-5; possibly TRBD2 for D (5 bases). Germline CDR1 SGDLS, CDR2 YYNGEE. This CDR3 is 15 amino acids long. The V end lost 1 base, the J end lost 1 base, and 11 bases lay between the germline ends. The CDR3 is CASSVSSGLQETQYF. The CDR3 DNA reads TGTGCCAGCAGCGTATCCAGCGGCCTCCAAGAGACCCAGTACTTC. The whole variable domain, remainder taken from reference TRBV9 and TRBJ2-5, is DSGVTQTPKHLITATGQRVTLRCSPRSGDLSVYWYQQSLDQGLQFLIQYYNGEERAKGNILERFSAQQFPDLHSELNLSSLELGDSALYFCASSVSSGLQETQYFGPGTRLLVL.

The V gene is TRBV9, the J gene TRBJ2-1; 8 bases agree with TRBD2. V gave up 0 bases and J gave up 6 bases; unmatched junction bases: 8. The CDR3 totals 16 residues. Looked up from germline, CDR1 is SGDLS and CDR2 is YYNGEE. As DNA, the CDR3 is TGTGCCAGCAGCGTAGGTGGTAGCGGGGCGCTCAATGAGCAGTTCTTC. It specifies CASSVGGSGALNEQFF.

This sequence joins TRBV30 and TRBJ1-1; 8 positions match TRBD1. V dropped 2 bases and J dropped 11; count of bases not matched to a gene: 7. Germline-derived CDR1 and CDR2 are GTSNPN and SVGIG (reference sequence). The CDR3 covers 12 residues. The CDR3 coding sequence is TGTGCCTGGAGTTTCCAGGGGGCGGTGGCTTTCTTT. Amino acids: CAWSFQGAVAFF.

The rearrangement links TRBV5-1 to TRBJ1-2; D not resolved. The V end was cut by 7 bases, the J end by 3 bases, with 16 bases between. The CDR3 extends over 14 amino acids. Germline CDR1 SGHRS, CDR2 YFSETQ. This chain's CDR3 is CASSSGVGDYGYTF. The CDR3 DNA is TGCGCCAGCTCGTCCGGCGTCGGGGACTATGGCTACACCTTC.

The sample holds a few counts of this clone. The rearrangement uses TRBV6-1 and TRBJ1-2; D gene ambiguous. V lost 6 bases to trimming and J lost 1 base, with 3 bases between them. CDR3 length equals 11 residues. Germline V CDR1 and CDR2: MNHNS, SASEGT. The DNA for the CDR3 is TGTGCCAGCAGCTTTAACTATGGCTACACCTTC. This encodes CASSFNYGYTF.

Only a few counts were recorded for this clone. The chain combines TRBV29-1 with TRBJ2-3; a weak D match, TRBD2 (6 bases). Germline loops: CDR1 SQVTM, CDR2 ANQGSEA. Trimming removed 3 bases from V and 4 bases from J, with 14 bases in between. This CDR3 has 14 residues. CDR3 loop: CSVEGSGSADTQYF. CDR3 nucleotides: TGCAGCGTTGAGGGTAGCGGTAGTGCAGATACGCAGTATTTT.

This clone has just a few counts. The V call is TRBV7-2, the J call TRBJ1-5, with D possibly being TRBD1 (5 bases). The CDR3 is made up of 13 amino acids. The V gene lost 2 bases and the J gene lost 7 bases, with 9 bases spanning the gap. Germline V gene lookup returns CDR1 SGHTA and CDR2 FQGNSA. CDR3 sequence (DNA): TGTGCCAGCAGCTTATCTAGGGGACAGCCCCAGCATTTT. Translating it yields CASSLSRGQPQHF.

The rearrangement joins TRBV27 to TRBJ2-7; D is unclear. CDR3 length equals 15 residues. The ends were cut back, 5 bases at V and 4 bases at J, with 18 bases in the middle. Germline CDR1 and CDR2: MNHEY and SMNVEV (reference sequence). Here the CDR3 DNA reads TGTGCCAGCAGTCCACCCTTCGGCAGAAAGTACGAGCAGTACTTC. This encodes CASSPPFGRKYEQYF.

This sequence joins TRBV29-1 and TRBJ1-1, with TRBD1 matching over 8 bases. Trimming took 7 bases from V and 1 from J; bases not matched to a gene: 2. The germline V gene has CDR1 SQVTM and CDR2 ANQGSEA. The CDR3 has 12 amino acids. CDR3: CSAGQGNTEAFF. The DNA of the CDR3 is TGCAGCGCTGGACAGGGGAACACTGAAGCTTTCTTT.

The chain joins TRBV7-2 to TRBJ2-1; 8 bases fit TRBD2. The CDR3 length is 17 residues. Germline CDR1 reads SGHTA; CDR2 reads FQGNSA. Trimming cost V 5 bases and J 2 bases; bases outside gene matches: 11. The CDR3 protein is CASSPTIAGPPYNEQFF. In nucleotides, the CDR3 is TGTGCCAGCAGCCCCACTATAGCGGGGCCCCCCTACAATGAGCAGTTCTTC.

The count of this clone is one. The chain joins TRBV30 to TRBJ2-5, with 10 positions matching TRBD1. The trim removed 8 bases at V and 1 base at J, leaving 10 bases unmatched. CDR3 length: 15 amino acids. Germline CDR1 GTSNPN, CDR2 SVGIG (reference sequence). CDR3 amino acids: CAGTGASESQETQYF. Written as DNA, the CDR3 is TGTGCCGGGACAGGGGCAAGTGAAAGCCAAGAGACCCAGTACTTC.

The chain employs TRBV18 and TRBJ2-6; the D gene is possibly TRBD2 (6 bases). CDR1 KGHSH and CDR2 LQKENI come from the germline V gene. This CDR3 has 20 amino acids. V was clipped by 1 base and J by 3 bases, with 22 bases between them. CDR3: CASSPLSHRTPAGGANVLTF. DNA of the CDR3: TGTGCCAGCTCACCACTTAGTCACAGGACACCAGCGGGTGGGGCCAACGTCCTGACTTTC.

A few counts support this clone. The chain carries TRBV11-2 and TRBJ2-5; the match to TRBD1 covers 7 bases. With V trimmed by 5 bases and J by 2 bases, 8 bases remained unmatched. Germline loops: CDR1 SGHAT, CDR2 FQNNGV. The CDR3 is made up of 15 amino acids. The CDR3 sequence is CASSLRTGPQETQYF. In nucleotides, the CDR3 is TGTGCCAGCAGCCTAAGGACAGGCCCACAAGAGACCCAGTACTTC.

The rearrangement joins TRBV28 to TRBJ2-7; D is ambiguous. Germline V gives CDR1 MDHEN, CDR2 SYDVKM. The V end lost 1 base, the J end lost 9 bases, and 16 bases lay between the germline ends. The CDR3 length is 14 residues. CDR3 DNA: TGTGCCAGCAGTTTATACCGAGACTTCGTATCGCAGTACTTC. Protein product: CASSLYRDFVSQYF.

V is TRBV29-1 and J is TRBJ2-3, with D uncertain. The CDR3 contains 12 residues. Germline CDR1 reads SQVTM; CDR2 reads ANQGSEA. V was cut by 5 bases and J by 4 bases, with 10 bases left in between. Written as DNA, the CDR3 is TGCAGCGTTTCTCCCCGGTCAGATACGCAGTATTTT. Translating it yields CSVSPRSDTQYF.